Each of the 24 T cell receptor beta chains below was sequenced from the same sample in a study of T cells in Graves' hyperthyroidism and ophthalmopathy. Researchers took RNA transcripts and amplified the TCR beta CDR3 regions from them. TCR CDR3 underwent first-round RT-PCR with the HTBI primer set. TCRdb re-called the multiplex PCR reads through MiXCR, storing one row per CDR3 protein. This sample has a few hundred thousand distinct CDR3 sequences; around 20% occur once, and the top ten carry around a quarter. Input material: blood. The receptor set was obtained from a man aged 18 to 30 with Graves' hyperthyroidism.

This clonotype was counted between two and nine times. This sequence joins TRBV4-1 and TRBJ2-7, with 7 bases lining up with TRBD1. The germline CDR1 and CDR2 sequences are MGHRA and YSYEKL. The CDR3 contains 16 residues. Trimming removed 3 bases from V and 7 bases from J; junction bases left unmatched: 15. Written as DNA, the CDR3 is TGCGCCAGCAGCCATTTTCCGACAGGGACCTCTCGGGAGCAGTACTTC. Amino acid sequence: CASSHFPTGTSREQYF.

V usage is TRBV6-2 or TRBV6-3 and J usage is TRBJ1-1; possible D gene TRBD1, 5 bases. Trimming cost V 2 bases and J 5 bases, with 12 bases left between them. Per germline, CDR1 MNHEY and CDR2 SVGEGT. The CDR3 contains 14 residues. CDR3 coding DNA: TGTGCCAGCAGTTACGTGCAGGGAGGGACTGAAGCTTTCTTT. The encoded protein is CASSYVQGGTEAFF.

In its sample, this clonotype was seen many times. The chain recombines TRBV24-1 with TRBJ2-5, with unresolved D. V lost 0 bases and J lost 5, with 3 bases in between. The CDR3 covers 12 residues. The germline V gene has CDR1 KGHDR and CDR2 SFDVKD. The CDR3 here is CATSDLRETQYF. DNA for the CDR3: TGTGCCACCAGTGATTTGAGGGAGACCCAGTACTTC.

There are many counts of this clonotype. Compared with germline, one end of the junction differs, possibly owing to a read error. This chain joins TRBV2 and TRBJ1-5, with unresolved D. The CDR3 has 15 residues. In germline, CDR1 is SNHLY, CDR2 FYNNEI. CDR3 protein: CASSETARLIGPQHF. CDR3 nucleotide sequence: TGTGCCAGCAGTGAAACGGCCAGGCTCATTGGGCCCCAGCATTTC. Using reference TRBV2 and TRBJ1-5 for the parts outside the CDR3, the full variable domain is EPEVTQTPSHQVTQMGQEVILRCVPISNHLYFYWYRQILGQKVEFLVSFYNNEISEKSEIFDDQFSVERPDGSNFTLKIRSTKLEDSAMYFCASSETARLIGPQHFGDGTRLSIL.

This clonotype was picked up many times. V usage is TRBV20-1 and J usage is TRBJ2-7, with D possibly matching TRBD2 (6 bases). Germline-derived CDR1 and CDR2 are DFQATT and SNEGSKA (reference sequence). Trimming removed 6 bases at V and 0 bases at J, with 12 bases between. The CDR3 has 13 residues. CDR3 DNA: TGCAGTGCCGCGGGACGGATCTCCTACGAGCAGTACTTC. Translation: CSAAGRISYEQYF.

There are many counts of this clonotype. This chain joins TRBV20-1 and TRBJ1-5; weak D call: TRBD1 (5 bases). The CDR3 is made up of 13 amino acids. Germline V gene sequence: CDR1 DFQATT, CDR2 SNEGSKA (reference sequence). V lost 4 bases and J 2 bases, leaving 9 bases between the germline ends. Here the CDR3 DNA reads TGCAGTGCTACCCTGGGGGGCAATCAGCCCCAGCATTTT. Amino acids: CSATLGGNQPQHF.

Comments on this clonotype: A read error is possible here, since a much larger clone lies one base away. This chain links TRBV29-1 with TRBJ2-7, with D perhaps matching TRBD2 (5 bases). In germline, CDR1 is SQVTM, CDR2 ANQGSEA. The CDR3 spans 13 residues. CDR3 coding DNA: TGCAGCGTCAGACCCGACGGGATCTACGAGCAGTGCTTC. This translates into CSVRPDGIYEQCF.

This clonotype was counted at least ten times. This chain connects TRBV28 to TRBJ2-7; tentative D call: TRBD2 (6 bases). CDR3 length equals 13 residues. Germline V gene data show CDR1 as MDHEN and CDR2 as SYDVKM. The V end lost 11 bases, the J end lost 4 bases, and 18 bases lay between the germline ends. In nucleotides, the CDR3 is TGTGCCTCTAACGCGGGGCAGCTATACGAGCAGTACTTC. It codes for CASNAGQLYEQYF.

The sample holds a few counts of this clonotype. The V gene is TRBV28, the J gene TRBJ1-2; tentative D call: TRBD1 (6 bases). Trimming cost V 3 bases and J 3 bases, with 11 bases left between them. This CDR3 is built from 14 residues. Per germline, CDR1 MDHEN and CDR2 SYDVKM. This CDR3 reads CASSLVRTDYGYTF. In DNA, the CDR3 is TGTGCCAGCAGTTTGGTCCGGACAGACTATGGCTACACCTTC.

CDR3 DNA sequence: TGTGCCAGTAGTATGGCGGGAGGGGTCACTGAAGCTTTCTTT. Its translation is CASSMAGGVTEAFF. The rearrangement joins TRBV19 to TRBJ1-1; D perhaps matches TRBD1 (5 bases). Germline CDR1 reads LNHDA; CDR2 reads SQIVND (reference sequence). Trimming removed 3 bases from V and 4 bases from J, with 12 bases in between. The length of the CDR3 is 14 residues.

This clonotype was seen more than once but under ten times. The V and J genes are TRBV5-6 and TRBJ1-1; TRBD1 matches 9 bases. The CDR3 is made up of 14 amino acids. With 5 bases clipped from V and 7 bases from J, the junction kept 9 bases outside the gene matches. Germline V gene sequence: CDR1 SGHDT, CDR2 YYEEEE. CDR3 protein: CASRRDRVKVEAFF. CDR3 coding DNA: TGTGCCAGCAGACGGGACAGGGTTAAGGTTGAAGCTTTCTTT. Combining the CDR3 with reference TRBV5-6 and TRBJ1-1 gives the whole variable domain DAGVTQSPTHLIKTRGQQVTLRCSPKSGHDTVSWYQQALGQGPQFIFQYYEEEERQRGNFPDRFSGHQFPNYSSELNVNALLLGDSALYLCASRRDRVKVEAFFGQGTRLTVV.

This clonotype came up a few times. J is TRBJ2-5 and V is TRBV4-1, with 7 bases lining up with TRBD1. With V trimmed by 0 bases and J by 5 bases, 6 bases remained unmatched. The CDR3 covers 15 residues. Germline loops: CDR1 MGHRA, CDR2 YSYEKL. The CDR3 sequence is CASSQDPTGLETQYF. CDR3 in DNA: TGCGCCAGCAGCCAAGACCCGACAGGGTTGGAGACCCAGTACTTC.

This clonotype was seen many times. The gene calls are TRBV20-1 and TRBJ2-7, with TRBD2 matching over 9 bases. V lost 6 bases and J lost 5; bases outside the gene matches: 14. From germline, CDR1 is DFQATT and CDR2 SNEGSKA (reference sequence). This CDR3 is built from 15 residues. The CDR3 DNA follows: TGCAGTGCATCCCTGCGGGGGGGCTTGGGCCACGAGCAGTACTTC. It translates to CSASLRGGLGHEQYF.

The rearrangement uses TRBV28 and TRBJ1-5, with 7 bases fitting TRBD1. The J segment lost 1 base and the V segment lost 1 base, leaving 4 bases of the junction unmatched. The CDR3 runs to 16 residues. Per the germline V gene, CDR1 is MDHEN and CDR2 is SYDVKM. CDR3 bases: TGTGCCAGCAGTTTATCCGACAGGGCGAGCAATCAGCCCCAGCATTTT. Translation gives CASSLSDRASNQPQHF.

This clonotype was counted at least ten times. This chain joins TRBV28 and TRBJ1-2, with D uncertain. Germline values: CDR1 MDHEN, CDR2 SYDVKM. The CDR3 extends over 12 amino acids. Deletions cut 8 bases from V and 8 bases from J, with 15 bases between. CDR3 nucleotides: TGTGCCAGCGGTCCGGGAGACGGAGGCTACACCTTC. Translated, it gives CASGPGDGGYTF.

The chain carries TRBV20-1 and TRBJ2-2; D remains ambiguous. V lost 1 base and J 6 bases, leaving 9 bases between the germline ends. Germline CDR1 DFQATT, CDR2 SNEGSKA (reference sequence). The CDR3 totals 13 residues. The CDR3 here is CSARGPPAGELFF. CDR3 coding DNA: TGCAGTGCTAGAGGGCCCCCCGCCGGGGAGCTGTTTTTT.

This clonotype showed up many times. The chain links TRBV30 to TRBJ2-5, with a weak D call TRBD2 (6 bases). Trimming stripped 2 bases from V and 7 bases from J, with 20 bases between. Germline V gene data show CDR1 as GTSNPN and CDR2 as SVGIG (reference sequence). The CDR3 extends over 15 amino acids. The chain's CDR3 is CAWSTGVADPGTQYF. The CDR3 bases are TGTGCCTGGAGTACGGGGGTAGCGGACCCAGGGACCCAGTACTTC. Full variable domain (rest looked up from reference TRBV30 and TRBJ2-5): SQTIHQWPATLVQPVGSPLSLECTVEGTSNPNLYWYRQAAGRGLQLLFYSVGIGQISSEVPQNLSASRPQDRQFILSSKKLLLSDSGFYLCAWSTGVADPGTQYFGPGTRLLVL.

V and J are TRBV30 and TRBJ2-7; no firm D call. The germline V gene encodes CDR1 GTSNPN and CDR2 SVGIG (reference sequence). The CDR3 runs to 12 residues. V was pared by 3 bases and J by 2 bases, with 8 bases between. The CDR3 loop reads CAWSGLPYEQYF. For the CDR3, the DNA is TGTGCCTGGAGCGGATTGCCCTACGAGCAGTACTTC.

This clonotype came up many times. The chain is built from TRBV30 and TRBJ1-1, with TRBD1 identical over 7 bases. CDR3 length: 14 amino acids. With V trimmed by 3 bases and J by 6 bases, 10 bases remained unmatched. Germline CDR1 is GTSNPN and CDR2 is SVGIG (reference sequence). This chain's CDR3 is CAWRVPGTVAEAFF. In DNA form, the CDR3 reads TGTGCCTGGAGGGTACCTGGGACAGTCGCTGAAGCTTTCTTT.

This clonotype came up many times. The chain recombines TRBV30 with TRBJ1-5; D is ambiguous. The germline gives CDR1 GTSNPN, CDR2 SVGIG (reference sequence). Trimming took off 5 bases at V and 4 bases at J, with 12 bases between the two ends. This CDR3 is built from 13 residues. The chain's CDR3 is CAWDMGGNQPQHF. In nucleotides, the CDR3 is TGTGCCTGGGATATGGGTGGAAATCAGCCCCAGCATTTT.

This clonotype occurred many times. The chain has TRBV30 and TRBJ1-2; 7 nucleotides align to TRBD1. The germline V gene encodes CDR1 GTSNPN and CDR2 SVGIG (reference sequence). After removal of 5 bases from V and 8 bases from J, the junction contained 8 bases not matched to a gene. The CDR3 loop spans 12 amino acids. The CDR3 loop reads CAWESQGQGYTF. The CDR3 DNA reads as TGTGCCTGGGAAAGTCAGGGACAGGGCTACACCTTC.

V gene TRBV5-1 combines with J gene TRBJ1-2, with D perhaps matching TRBD1 (5 bases). The V gene's germline CDR1 is SGHRS and CDR2 YFSETQ. The CDR3 is 14 residues long. V lost 0 bases and J 8 bases, leaving 14 bases between the germline ends. Written as DNA, the CDR3 is TGCGCCAGCAGCTTGGGGGGCCCGGAGGAGGGCTACACCTTC. Translating gives CASSLGGPEEGYTF. The full variable domain, with the rest looked up from reference TRBV5-1 and TRBJ1-2, is KAGVTQTPRYLIKTRGQQVTLSCSPISGHRSVSWYQQTPGQGLQFLFEYFSETQRNKGNFPGRFSGRQFSNSRSEMNVSTLELGDSALYLCASSLGGPEEGYTFGSGTRLTVV.

This clonotype has a handful of counts. This chain joins TRBV28 and TRBJ1-4; D ambiguous. Trimming cost V 6 bases and J 7 bases, with 15 bases left between them. Looked up from germline, CDR1 is MDHEN and CDR2 is SYDVKM. This CDR3 is built from 14 residues. The CDR3 region is CASRGLPPSEKLFF. The DNA for the CDR3 is TGTGCCAGCAGGGGCCTCCCACCCTCTGAAAAACTGTTTTTT. Full variable domain (outside the CDR3, taken from reference TRBV28 and TRBJ1-4): DVKVTQSSRYLVKRTGEKVFLECVQDMDHENMFWYRQDPGLGLRLIYFSYDVKMKEKGDIPEGYSVSREKKERFSLILESASTNQTSMYLCASRGLPPSEKLFFGSGTQLSVL.

This clonotype has a count of ten or more. The rearrangement links TRBV28 to TRBJ1-5; TRBD1 might be the D (6 bases). This CDR3 has 15 amino acids. Germline loops: CDR1 MDHEN, CDR2 SYDVKM. The V and J ends lost 3 bases and 2 bases respectively, with 11 bases between them. The CDR3 sequence: CASSFPGAGNQPQHF. CDR3 in DNA: TGTGCCAGCAGTTTCCCAGGGGCGGGCAATCAGCCCCAGCATTTT.